This TCR beta chain was identified during a study of response to subunit inactivated influenza vaccine. TCRdb itself ran the RT-PCR reads through MiXCR, one entry per CDR3 protein. The data contain 250,000 to 350,000 distinct CDR3 sequences, about 20% of them singletons. Germline CDR1 MNHEY, CDR2 SVGEGT. Trimming at V came to 3 bases and at J to 3 bases, leaving 13 bases not matched to a gene. This CDR3 has 20 residues. This sample comprised PBMCs from blood, obtained less than 22 months after vaccination. This chain uses TRBV6-2 or TRBV6-3 with TRBJ2-4; 14 positions match TRBD2. The sequence was collected from a man aged 50-75 years who received an inactivated influenza vaccine. The CDR3 sequence: CASSYSSGTSGSKGKNIQYF. The DNA for the CDR3 is TGTGCCAGCAGTTATTCGTCCGGGACTAGCGGGAGTAAGGGCAAAAACATTCAGTACTTC.